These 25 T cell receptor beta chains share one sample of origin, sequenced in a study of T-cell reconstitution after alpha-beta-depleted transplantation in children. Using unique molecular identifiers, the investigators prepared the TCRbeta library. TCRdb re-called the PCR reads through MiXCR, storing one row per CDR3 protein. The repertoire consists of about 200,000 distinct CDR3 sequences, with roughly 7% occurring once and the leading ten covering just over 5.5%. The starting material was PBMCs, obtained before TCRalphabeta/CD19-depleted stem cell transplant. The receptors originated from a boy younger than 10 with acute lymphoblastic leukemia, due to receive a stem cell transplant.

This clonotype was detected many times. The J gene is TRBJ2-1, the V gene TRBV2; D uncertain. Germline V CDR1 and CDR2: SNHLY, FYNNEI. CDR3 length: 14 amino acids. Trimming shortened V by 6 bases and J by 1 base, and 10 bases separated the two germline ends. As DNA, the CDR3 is TGTGCCAGCAGGCCCCCTCTTTCCTACAATGAGCAGTTCTTC. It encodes CASRPPLSYNEQFF.

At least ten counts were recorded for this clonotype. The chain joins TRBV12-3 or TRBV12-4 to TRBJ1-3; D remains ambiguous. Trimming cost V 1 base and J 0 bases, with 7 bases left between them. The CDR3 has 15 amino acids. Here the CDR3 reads CASSLGRSSGNTIYF. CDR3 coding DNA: TGTGCCAGCAGTTTAGGGCGGAGCTCTGGAAACACCATATATTTT.

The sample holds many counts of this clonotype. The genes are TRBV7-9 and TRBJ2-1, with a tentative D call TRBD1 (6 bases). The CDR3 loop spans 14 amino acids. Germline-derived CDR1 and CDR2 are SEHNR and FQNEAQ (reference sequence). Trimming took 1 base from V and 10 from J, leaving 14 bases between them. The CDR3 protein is CASSLVWEQGEQFF. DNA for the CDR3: TGTGCCAGCAGCTTAGTTTGGGAGCAGGGGGAGCAGTTCTTC.

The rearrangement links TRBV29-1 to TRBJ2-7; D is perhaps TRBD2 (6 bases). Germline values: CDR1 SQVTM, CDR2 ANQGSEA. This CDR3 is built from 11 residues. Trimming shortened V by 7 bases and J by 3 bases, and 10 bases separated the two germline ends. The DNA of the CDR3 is TGCAGCGGGGGGGACGGCTACGAGCAGTACTTC. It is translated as CSGGDGYEQYF.

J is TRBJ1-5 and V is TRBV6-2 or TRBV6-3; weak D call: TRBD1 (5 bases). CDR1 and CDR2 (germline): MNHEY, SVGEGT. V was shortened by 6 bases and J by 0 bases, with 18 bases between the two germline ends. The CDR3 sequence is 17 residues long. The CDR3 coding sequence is TGTGCCAGCAGCCGGGACCTCCGGGGGTATAGCAATCAGCCCCAGCATTTT. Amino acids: CASSRDLRGYSNQPQHF.

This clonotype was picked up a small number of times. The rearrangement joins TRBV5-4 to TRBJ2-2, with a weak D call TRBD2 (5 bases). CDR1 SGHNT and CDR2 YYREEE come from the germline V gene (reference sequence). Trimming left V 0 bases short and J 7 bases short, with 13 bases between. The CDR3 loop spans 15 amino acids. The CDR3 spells CASSLEQRSIGELFF. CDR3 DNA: TGTGCCAGCAGCTTGGAACAGCGGAGTATCGGGGAGCTGTTTTTT.

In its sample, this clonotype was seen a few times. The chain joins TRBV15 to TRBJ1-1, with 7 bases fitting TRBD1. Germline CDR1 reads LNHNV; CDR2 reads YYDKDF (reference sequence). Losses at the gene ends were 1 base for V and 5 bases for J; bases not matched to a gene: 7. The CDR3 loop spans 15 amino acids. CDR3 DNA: TGTGCCACCAGCAGAGCGCAAAACAGGGGTACTGAAGCTTTCTTT. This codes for CATSRAQNRGTEAFF. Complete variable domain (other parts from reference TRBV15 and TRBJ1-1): DAMVIQNPRYQVTQFGKPVTLSCSQTLNHNVMYWYQQKSSQAPKLLFHYYDKDFNNEADTPDNFQSRRPNTSFCFLDIRSPGLGDTAMYLCATSRAQNRGTEAFFGQGTRLTVV.

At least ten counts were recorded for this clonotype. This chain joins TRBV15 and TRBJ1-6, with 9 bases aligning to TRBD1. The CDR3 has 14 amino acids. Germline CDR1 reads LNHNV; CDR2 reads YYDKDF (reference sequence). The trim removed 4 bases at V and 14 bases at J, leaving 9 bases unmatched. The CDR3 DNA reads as TGTGCCACCAGCATACGGGACAGGGCAACGGCCCTCCACTTT. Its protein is CATSIRDRATALHF.

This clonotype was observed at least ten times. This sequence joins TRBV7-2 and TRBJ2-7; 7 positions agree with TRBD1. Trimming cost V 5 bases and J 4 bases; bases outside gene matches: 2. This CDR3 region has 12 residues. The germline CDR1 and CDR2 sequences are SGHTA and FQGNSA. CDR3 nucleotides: TGTGCCAGCAGCCCGGGACAGTACGAGCAGTACTTC. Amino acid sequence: CASSPGQYEQYF. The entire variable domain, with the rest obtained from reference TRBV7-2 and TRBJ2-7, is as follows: GAGVSQSPSNKVTEKGKDVELRCDPISGHTALYWYRQSLGQGLEFLIYFQGNSAPDKSGLPSDRFSAERTGGSVSTLTIQRTQQEDSAVYLCASSPGQYEQYFGPGTRLTVT.

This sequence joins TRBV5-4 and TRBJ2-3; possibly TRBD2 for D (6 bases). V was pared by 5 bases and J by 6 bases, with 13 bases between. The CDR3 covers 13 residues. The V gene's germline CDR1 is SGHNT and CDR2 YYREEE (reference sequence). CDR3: CASSFPLADTQYF. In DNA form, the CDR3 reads TGTGCCAGCAGTTTTCCCCTAGCGGATACGCAGTATTTT.

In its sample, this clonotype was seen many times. Here the CDR3 DNA reads TGTGCCAGCAGTGGGACGGACTTCCCTTACGAGCAGTACTTC. This sequence encodes CASSGTDFPYEQYF. This rearrangement joins TRBV2 to TRBJ2-7, with D possibly being TRBD2 (5 bases). Germline V lookup: CDR1 SNHLY, CDR2 FYNNEI. The V end was cut by 4 bases, the J end by 4 bases, with 14 bases between. This CDR3 contains 14 residues.

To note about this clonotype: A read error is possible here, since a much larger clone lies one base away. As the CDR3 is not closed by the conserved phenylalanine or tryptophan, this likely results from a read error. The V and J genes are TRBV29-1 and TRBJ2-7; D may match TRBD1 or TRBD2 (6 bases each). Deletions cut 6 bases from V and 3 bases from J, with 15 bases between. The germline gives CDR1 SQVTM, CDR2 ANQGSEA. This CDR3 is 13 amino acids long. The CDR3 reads CSVEGGAHYEQYC. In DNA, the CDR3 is TGCAGCGTGGAGGGGGGTGCGCACTACGAGCAGTACTGC.

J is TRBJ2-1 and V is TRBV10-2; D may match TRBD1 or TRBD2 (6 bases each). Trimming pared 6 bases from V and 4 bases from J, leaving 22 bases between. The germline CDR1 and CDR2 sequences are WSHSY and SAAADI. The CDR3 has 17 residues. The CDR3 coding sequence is TGCGCCAGCAGCGGGGGCCGCCGGACAGAAGAATACAATGAGCAGTTCTTC. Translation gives CASSGGRRTEEYNEQFF.

CDR3 region: CASSSRTSGPSSYEQYF. As DNA, the CDR3 is TGCGCCAGCAGCTCACGGACTAGCGGGCCCAGCTCCTACGAGCAGTACTTC. The rearrangement uses TRBV5-1 and TRBJ2-7; 11 nucleotides align to TRBD2. Per germline, CDR1 SGHRS and CDR2 YFSETQ. The V gene end was trimmed by 3 bases and the J gene end by 0 bases; junction bases not matched to a gene: 8. The length of the CDR3 is 17 residues. Drawing the rest from reference TRBV5-1 and TRBJ2-7, the complete variable domain is KAGVTQTPRYLIKTRGQQVTLSCSPISGHRSVSWYQQTPGQGLQFLFEYFSETQRNKGNFPGRFSGRQFSNSRSEMNVSTLELGDSALYLCASSSRTSGPSSYEQYFGPGTRLTVT.

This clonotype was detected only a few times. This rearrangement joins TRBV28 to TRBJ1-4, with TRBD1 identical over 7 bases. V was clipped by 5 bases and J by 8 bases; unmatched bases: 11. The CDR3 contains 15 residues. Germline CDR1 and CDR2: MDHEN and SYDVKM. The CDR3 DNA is TGTGCCAGCAGTGAAGCTCAGGGGGGACGGGAAAAACTGTTTTTT. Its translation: CASSEAQGGREKLFF.

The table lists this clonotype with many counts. The DNA of the CDR3 is TGTGCCAGCAGTTTTTACCGTATCCGGGACCCCTTGGAATCACCCCTCCACTTT. It yields the protein CASSFYRIRDPLESPLHF. The gene calls are TRBV28 and TRBJ1-6, with D possibly being TRBD1 (5 bases). Germline assignment: CDR1 MDHEN and CDR2 SYDVKM. The CDR3 runs to 18 residues. Deletions cut 3 bases from V and 10 bases from J, with 25 bases between.

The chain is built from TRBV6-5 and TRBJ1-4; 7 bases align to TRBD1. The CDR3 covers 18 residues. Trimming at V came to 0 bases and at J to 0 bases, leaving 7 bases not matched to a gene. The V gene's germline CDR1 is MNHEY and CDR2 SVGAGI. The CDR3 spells CASSYSRDSATTNEKLFF. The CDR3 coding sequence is TGTGCCAGCAGTTACTCCCGGGACAGCGCCACAACTAATGAAAAACTGTTTTTT.

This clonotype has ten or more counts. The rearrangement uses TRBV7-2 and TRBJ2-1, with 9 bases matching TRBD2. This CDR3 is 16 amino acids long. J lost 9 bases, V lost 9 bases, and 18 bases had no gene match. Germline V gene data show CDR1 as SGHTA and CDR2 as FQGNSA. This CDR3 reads CASNEYRGLANGEQFF. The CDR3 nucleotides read TGTGCCAGTAACGAATATCGGGGACTAGCAAATGGTGAGCAGTTCTTC.

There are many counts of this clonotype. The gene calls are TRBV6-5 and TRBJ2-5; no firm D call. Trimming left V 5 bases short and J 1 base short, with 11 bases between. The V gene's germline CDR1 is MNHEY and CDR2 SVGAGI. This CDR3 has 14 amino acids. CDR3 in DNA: TGTGCCAGCAGTACTTATAGATCCCAAGAGACCCAGTACTTC. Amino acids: CASSTYRSQETQYF.

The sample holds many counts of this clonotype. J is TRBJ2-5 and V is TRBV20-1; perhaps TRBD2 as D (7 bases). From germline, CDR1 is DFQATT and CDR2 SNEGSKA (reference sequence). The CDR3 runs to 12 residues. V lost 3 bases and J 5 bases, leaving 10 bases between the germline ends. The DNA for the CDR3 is TGCAGTGCTAGCGGGGGGCTGGAGACCCAGTACTTC. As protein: CSASGGLETQYF.

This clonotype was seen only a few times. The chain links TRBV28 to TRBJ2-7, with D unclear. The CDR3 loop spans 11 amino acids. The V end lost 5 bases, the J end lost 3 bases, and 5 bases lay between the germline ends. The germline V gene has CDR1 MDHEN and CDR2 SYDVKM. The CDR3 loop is CASSQRYEQYF. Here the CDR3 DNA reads TGTGCCAGCAGTCAGCGCTACGAGCAGTACTTC.

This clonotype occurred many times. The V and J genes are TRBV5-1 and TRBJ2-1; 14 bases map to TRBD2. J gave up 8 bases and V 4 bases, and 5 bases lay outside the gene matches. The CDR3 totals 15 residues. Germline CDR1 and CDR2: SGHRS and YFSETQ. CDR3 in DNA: TGCGCCAGCAGCCCGGGACTAGCGGGAGCCCATGAGCAGTTCTTC. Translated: CASSPGLAGAHEQFF.

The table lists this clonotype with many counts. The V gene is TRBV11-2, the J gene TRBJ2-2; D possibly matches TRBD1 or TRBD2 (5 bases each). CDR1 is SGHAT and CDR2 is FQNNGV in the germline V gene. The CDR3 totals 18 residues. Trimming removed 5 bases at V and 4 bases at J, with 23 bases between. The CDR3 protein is CASSQVQIPGRLTGELFF. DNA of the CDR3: TGTGCCAGCAGCCAAGTGCAAATACCGGGACGGCTCACCGGGGAGCTGTTTTTT.

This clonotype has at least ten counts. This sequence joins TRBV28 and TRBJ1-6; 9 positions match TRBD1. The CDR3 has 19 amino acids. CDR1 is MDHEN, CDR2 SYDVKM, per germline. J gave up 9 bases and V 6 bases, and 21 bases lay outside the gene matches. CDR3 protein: CASSRTTSGTGRVASPLHF. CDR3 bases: TGTGCCAGCAGCCGAACCACCTCCGGGACAGGGAGAGTAGCTTCACCCCTCCACTTT.

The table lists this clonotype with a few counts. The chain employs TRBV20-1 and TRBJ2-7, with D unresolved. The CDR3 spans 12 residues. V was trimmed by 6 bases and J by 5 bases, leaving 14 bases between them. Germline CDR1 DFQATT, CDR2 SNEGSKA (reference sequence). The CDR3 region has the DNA TGCAGTGCCTCAACACCCTGGGACGAGCAGTACTTC. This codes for CSASTPWDEQYF.